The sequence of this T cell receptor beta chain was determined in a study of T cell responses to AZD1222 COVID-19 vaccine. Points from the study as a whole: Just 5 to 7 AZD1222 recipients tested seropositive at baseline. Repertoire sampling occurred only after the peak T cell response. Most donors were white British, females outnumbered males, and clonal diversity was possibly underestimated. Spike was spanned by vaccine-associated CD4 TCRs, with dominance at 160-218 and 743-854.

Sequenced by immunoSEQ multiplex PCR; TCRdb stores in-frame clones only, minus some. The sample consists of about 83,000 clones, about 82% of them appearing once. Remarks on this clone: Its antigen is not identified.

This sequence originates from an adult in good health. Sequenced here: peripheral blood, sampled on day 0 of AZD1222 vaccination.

The CDR3 loop is CASSPQGTTNEKLFF. The CDR3 nucleotides read TGCGCCAGCAGCCCACAGGGAACAACTAATGAAAAACTGTTTTTT. This rearrangement joins TRBV5-1 to TRBJ1-4, with a possible D match to TRBD1 (6 bases). Between the trimmed V and J ends, which lost 4 bases and 0 bases, there was a span of 10 bases. CDR3 size: 15 residues. Germline-derived CDR1 and CDR2 are SGHRS and YFSETQ.